This TCR beta chain derives from a study of early T cells in non-severe SARS-CoV-2 infection. Each CDR3 protein gets one entry after TCRdb re-called the 5' RACE reads with MiXCR. The sample contains 30,000 to 40,000 distinct CDR3 sequences, over 4.5% of which appear only once. There are 12 residues in the CDR3. Trimming took 5 bases from V and 7 from J, leaving 11 bases between them. Study-level results: Matching with VDJdb favored anti-spike CD8 responses (missing private and CD4 specificities).

Many counts were recorded for this clonotype. The antigen remains undetermined. Sequencing was performed on whole blood. The chain joins TRBV12-3 or TRBV12-4 to TRBJ1-2; D is possibly TRBD1 (6 bases). This clonotype was sampled from an adult who was a healthcare worker with PCR-confirmed SARS-CoV-2 infection or an uninfected control (not recorded which). The CDR3 spells CASSPRRGGYTF. The CDR3 DNA reads as TGTGCCAGCAGTCCCCGCAGGGGTGGCTACACCTTC.